By share, the clone carrying this T cell receptor delta chain counts as medium-sized. The same CDR3 also results from other DNA sequences found in this sample. This CDR3 is built from 14 residues. With 1 base clipped from V and 0 bases from J, the junction kept 0 bases outside the gene matches. Germline CDR1 reads GEAIGNYY; CDR2 reads EKD. These data come from a study of gamma-delta chains in newborns, infants, children. Whole-study context: Innate gammadelta T cells reportedly expand polyclonally right after birth, driven by microbial exposure, per the title.

TCRdb redid clone calling on the reads using CATT. The sample consists of 4,500 to 5,000 delta-chain clones, 5% of them appearing once. Source material: blood. V usage is TRDV2 and J usage is TRDJ1; 8 nucleotides align to TRDD3. This TCR was recovered from a child who was a newborn, infant or young child, either healthy, febrile or measles-vaccinated (not recorded which). The CDR3 is CACDTGIHTDKLIF. CDR3 coding DNA: TGTGCCTGTGACACGGGGATACACACCGATAAACTCATCTTT.